The source of this TCR beta chain is a study of T cells in Graves' hyperthyroidism and ophthalmopathy. Study conclusions and caveats: Patients with ophthalmopathy were separated from those with stable hyperthyroidism by a 13 V-J model. Ophthalmopathy was identified by the model a median around 6.3 months ahead of onset. Blood held most thyroid clonotypes expanded above 0.001 frequency.

TCR beta CDR3 regions were amplified from RNA. Using the HTBI primer set, a first-round RT-PCR was run on the TCR CDR3. TCRdb processed the multiplex PCR reads anew with MiXCR; each CDR3 protein has one entry. The sample gives fewer than 450,000 distinct CDR3 sequences, roughly a sixth of which show up once; about a third is in the top ten. The CDR3 runs 14 residues. The junction had 4 bases not matched to a gene; V was cut back by 4 bases and J by 2 bases. Looked up from germline, CDR1 is MNHEY and CDR2 is SVGAGI. In its sample, this clonotype was seen many times. Its matching antigen is unknown. The sequence came from a woman aged 30 to 39 with Graves' hyperthyroidism that later progressed to Graves' ophthalmopathy. The gene calls are TRBV6-5 and TRBJ2-7; 8 bases match TRBD1. The sample consisted of blood. The CDR3 DNA reads TGTGCCAGCAGTTCCTTGGACAGGGCCTACGAGCAGTACTTC. Amino acids: CASSSLDRAYEQYF.